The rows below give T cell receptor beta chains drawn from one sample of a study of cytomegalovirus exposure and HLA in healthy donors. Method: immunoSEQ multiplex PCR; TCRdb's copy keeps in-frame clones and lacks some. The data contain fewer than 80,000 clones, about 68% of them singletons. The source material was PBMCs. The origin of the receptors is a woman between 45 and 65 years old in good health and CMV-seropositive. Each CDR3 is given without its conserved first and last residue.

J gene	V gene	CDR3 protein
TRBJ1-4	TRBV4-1	ASIRDRGTNGEKLF
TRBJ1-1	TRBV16	ASSQSRPGRGTEAF
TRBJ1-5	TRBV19	ASSFMTVGNQPQH
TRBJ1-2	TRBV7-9	ASSTEYPGVYGYT
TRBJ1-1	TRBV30	AWSQPGTRNTEAF
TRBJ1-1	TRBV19	ASTPRPRGGKRAEAF
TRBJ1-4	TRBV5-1	ASSLGTVFNEKLF
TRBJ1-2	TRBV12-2	ASRLLSVSGYT
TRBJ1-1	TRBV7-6	ASSLVGRGRLSPNTEAF
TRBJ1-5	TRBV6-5	ASRRFLIDNQPQH
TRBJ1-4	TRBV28	ASSRTGGDSEKLF
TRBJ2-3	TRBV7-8	ASSPHGDPRTDTQY
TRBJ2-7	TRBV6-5	ASSSYSSGGIYEQY
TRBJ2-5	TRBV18	ASRGGETQY
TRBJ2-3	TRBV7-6	ASSSWTSGFTDTQY
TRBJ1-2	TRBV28	ASSYSFFQGAGGYT
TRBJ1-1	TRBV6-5	ASSRPDRGTEAF
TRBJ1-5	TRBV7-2	ASSRPGTNQPQH
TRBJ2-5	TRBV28	ASSFSAGTHQETQY
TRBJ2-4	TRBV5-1	ASSLAVGLQNIQY
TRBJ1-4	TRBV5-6	ASSLGLQGGNEKLF
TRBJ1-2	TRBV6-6	ASSYSKGVGYGYT
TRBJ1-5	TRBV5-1	ASLDFQGAEGNQPQH
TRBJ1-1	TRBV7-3	ASSSGQGNTEAF
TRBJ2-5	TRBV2	ASKDTGGETQY
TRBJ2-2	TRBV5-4	ASSLSAGGPTNTGELF
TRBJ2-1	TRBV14	ASSPPQALYNEQF
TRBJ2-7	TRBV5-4	ASSFSRASEQY
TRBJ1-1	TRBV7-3	ASSASGTGAEAF
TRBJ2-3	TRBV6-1	ASSELAGPPDTQY
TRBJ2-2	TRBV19	ASSIGRRGTNTGELF
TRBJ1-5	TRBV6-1	ASAAGVINQPQH
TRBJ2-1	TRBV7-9	ASSLAEFRF
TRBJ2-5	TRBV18	ASSQTPPRGASETQY
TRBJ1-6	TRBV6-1	ASRLQGGSSPLH
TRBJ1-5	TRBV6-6	ASSPRQGRQPQH
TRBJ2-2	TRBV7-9	ASSSQPGCDRGNTGELF
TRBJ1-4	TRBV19	ASSIAGTQLLNEKLF
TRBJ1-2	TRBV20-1	SAIRGKGYT
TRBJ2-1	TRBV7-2	ASSLSSGDNEQF
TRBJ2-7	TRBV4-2	ASSQDRGGGAYYEQY
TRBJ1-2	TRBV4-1	ASSQVPHRDDGYT
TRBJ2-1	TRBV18	ASSAGQGWGPEQF
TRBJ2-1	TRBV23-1	ASSHCGGAKSYNEQF
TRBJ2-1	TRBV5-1	ASSLEVGQNEQF
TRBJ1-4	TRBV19	ASSRFRGQGNEKLF
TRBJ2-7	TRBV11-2	ASSSAGAAYEQY
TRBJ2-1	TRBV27	ASSLWRGTGEFYEQF
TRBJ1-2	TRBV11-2	ASSLGAGEGYT
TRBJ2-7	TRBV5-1	ASSTDFEQY
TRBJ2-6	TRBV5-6	ASSLEGTSLDGANVLT
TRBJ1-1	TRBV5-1	ASRVEGVNTEAF